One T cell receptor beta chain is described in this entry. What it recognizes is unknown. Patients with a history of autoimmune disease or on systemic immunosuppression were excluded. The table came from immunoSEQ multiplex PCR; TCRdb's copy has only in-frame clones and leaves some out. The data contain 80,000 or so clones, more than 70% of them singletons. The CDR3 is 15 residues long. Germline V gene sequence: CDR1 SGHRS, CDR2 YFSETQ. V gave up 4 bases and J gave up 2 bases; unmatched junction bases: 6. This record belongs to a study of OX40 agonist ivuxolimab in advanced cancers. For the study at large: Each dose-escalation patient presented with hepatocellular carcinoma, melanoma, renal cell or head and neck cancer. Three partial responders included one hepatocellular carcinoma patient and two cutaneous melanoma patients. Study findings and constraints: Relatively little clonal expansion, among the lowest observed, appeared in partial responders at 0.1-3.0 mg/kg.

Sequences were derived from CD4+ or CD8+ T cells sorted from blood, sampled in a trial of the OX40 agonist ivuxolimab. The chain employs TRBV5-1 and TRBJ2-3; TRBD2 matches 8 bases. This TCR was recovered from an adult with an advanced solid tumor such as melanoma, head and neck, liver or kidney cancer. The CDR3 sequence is CASSIGLAATDTQYF. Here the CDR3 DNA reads TGCGCCAGCAGCATCGGACTAGCTGCCACAGATACGCAGTATTTT.